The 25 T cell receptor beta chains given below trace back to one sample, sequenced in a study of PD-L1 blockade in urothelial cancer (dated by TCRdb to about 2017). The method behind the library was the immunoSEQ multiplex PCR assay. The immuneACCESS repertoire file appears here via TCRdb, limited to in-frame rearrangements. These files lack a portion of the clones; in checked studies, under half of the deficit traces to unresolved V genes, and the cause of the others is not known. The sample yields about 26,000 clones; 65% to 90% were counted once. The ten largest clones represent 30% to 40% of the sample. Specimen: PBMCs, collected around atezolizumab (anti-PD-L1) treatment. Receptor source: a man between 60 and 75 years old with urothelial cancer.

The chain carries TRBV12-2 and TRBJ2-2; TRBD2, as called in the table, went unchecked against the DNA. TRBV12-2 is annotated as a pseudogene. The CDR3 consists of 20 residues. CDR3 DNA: TGTGCAAGTCGCGCGCGACCGGGACTAGCGGGGGAAACGAACACCGGGGAGCTGTTTTTT. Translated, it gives CASRARPGLAGETNTGELFF.

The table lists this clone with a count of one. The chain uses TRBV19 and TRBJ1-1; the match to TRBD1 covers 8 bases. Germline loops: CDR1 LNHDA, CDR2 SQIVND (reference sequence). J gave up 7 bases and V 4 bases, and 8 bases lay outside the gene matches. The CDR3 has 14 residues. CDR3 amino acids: CASSTRTGRDEAFF. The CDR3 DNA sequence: TGTGCCAGTAGTACCCGGACAGGGAGGGATGAAGCTTTCTTT.

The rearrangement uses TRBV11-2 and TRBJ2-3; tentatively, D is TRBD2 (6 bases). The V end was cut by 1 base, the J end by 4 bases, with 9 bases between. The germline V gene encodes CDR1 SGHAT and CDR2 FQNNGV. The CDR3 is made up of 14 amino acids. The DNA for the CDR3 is TGTGCCAGCAGCTTAGCGGGAGACGCAGATACGCAGTATTTT. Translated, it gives CASSLAGDADTQYF.

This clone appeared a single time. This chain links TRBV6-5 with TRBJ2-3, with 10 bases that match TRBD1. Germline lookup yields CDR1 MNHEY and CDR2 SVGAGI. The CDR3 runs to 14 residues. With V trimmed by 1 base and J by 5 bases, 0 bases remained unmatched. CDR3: CASSYWTGGDTQYF. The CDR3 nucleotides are TGTGCCAGCAGTTACTGGACAGGGGGAGATACGCAGTATTTT.

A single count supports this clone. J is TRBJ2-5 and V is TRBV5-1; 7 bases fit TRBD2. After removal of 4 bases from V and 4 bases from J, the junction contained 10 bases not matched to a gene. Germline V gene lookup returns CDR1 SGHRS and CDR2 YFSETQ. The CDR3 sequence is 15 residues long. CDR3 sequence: CASSGGIAGIETQYF. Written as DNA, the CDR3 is TGCGCCAGCAGCGGAGGGATAGCGGGTATAGAGACCCAGTACTTC.

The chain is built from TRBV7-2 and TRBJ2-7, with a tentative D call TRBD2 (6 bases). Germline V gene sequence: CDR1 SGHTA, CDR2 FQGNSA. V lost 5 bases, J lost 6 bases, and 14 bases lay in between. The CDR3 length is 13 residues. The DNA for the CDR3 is TGTGCCAGCAGCGCAAGATCCGGGGGCGAGCAGTACTTC. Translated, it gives CASSARSGGEQYF.

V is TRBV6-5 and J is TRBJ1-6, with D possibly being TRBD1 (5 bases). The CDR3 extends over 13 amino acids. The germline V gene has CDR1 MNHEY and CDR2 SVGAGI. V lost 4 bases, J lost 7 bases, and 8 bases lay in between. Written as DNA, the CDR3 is TGTGCCAGCAGTTCAGGGTTCAATTCACCCCTCCACTTT. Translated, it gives CASSSGFNSPLHF.

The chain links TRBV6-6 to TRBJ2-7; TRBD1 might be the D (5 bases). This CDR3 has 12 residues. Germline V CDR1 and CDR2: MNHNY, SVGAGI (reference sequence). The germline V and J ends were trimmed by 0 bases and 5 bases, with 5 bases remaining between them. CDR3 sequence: CASSYSGHEQYF. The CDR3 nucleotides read TGTGCCAGCAGTTACTCGGGGCACGAGCAGTACTTC.

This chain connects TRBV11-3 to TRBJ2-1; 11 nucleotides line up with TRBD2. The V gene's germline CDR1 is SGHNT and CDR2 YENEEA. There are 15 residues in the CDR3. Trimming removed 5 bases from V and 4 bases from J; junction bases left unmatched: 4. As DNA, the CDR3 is TGTGCCAGCAGCCCTAGCGGGGGGTTTTACAATGAGCAGTTCTTC. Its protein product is CASSPSGGFYNEQFF.

CDR3 residues: CASSVIRSNEQFF. CDR3 DNA sequence: TGTGCCAGCAGCGTAATCAGAAGCAATGAGCAGTTCTTC. The rearrangement joins TRBV9 to TRBJ2-1, with D unclear. Germline assignment: CDR1 SGDLS and CDR2 YYNGEE. The CDR3 totals 13 residues. Deletions cut 1 base from V and 6 bases from J, with 8 bases between.

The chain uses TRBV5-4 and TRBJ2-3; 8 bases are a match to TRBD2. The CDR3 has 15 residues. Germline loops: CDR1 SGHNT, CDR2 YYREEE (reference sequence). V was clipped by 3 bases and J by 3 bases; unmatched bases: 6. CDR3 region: CASSYGTSGTDTQYF. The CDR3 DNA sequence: TGTGCCAGCAGCTACGGGACTAGTGGGACAGATACGCAGTATTTT.

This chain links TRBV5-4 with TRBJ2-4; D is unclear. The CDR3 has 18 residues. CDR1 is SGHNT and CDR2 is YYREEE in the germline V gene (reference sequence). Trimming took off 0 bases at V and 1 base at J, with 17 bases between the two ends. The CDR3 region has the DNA TGTGCCAGCAGCTTGGCATTGGGCTCAGGTGGGGCCAAAAACATTCAGTACTTC. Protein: CASSLALGSGGAKNIQYF.

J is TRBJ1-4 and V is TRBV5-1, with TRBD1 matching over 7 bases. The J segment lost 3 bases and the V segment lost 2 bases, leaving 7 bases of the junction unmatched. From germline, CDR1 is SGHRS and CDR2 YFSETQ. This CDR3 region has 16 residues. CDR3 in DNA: TGCGCCAGCAGCTTCAGGCAGGGGGACTCTAATGAAAAACTGTTTTTT. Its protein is CASSFRQGDSNEKLFF. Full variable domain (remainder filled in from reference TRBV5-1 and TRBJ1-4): KAGVTQTPRYLIKTRGQQVTLSCSPISGHRSVSWYQQTPGQGLQFLFEYFSETQRNKGNFPGRFSGRQFSNSRSEMNVSTLELGDSALYLCASSFRQGDSNEKLFFGSGTQLSVL.

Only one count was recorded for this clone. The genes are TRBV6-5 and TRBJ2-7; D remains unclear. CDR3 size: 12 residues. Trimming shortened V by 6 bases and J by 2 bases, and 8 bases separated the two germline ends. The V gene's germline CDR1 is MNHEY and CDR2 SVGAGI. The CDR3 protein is CASRLGTYEQYF. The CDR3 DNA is TGTGCCAGCAGGCTCGGTACCTACGAGCAGTACTTC.

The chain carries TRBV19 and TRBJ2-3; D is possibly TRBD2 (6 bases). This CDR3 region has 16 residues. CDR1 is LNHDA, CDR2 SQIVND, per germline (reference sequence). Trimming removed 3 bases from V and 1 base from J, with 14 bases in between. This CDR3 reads CASSIGDFQRTDTQYF. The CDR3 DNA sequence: TGTGCCAGTAGTATCGGGGACTTCCAGCGCACAGATACGCAGTATTTT.

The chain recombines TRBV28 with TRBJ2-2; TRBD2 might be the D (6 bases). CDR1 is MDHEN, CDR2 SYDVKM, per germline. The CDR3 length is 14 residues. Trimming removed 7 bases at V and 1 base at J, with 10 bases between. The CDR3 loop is CASISGKNTGELFF. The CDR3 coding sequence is TGTGCCAGCATTAGCGGAAAGAACACCGGGGAGCTGTTTTTT.

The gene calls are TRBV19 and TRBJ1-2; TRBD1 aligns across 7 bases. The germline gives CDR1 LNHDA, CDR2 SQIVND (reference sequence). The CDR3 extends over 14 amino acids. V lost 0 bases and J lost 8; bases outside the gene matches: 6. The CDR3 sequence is CASSIEGTEGGYTF. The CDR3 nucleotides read TGTGCCAGTAGTATAGAAGGGACAGAGGGGGGCTACACCTTC.

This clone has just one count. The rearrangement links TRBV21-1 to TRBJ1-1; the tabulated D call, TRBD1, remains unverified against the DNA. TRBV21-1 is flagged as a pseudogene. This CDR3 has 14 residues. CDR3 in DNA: TGTGCCAGCAGCAATGAGGGGGCTAGCACTGAAGCTTTCTTT. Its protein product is CASSNEGASTEAFF.

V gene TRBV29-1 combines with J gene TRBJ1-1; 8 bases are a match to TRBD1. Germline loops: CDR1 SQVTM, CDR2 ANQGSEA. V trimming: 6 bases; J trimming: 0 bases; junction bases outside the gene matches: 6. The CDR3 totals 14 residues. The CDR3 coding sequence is TGCAGCGTGCCGACAGGGGACGTGAACACTGAAGCTTTCTTT. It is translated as CSVPTGDVNTEAFF. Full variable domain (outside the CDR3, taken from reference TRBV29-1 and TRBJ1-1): SAVISQKPSRDICQRGTSLTIQCQVDSQVTMMFWYRQQPGQSLTLIATANQGSEATYESGFVIDKFPISRPNLTFSTLTVSNMSPEDSSIYLCSVPTGDVNTEAFFGQGTRLTVV.

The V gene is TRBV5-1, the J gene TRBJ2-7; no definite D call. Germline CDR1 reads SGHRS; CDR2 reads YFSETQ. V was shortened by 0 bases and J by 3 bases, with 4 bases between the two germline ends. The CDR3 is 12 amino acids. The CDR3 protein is CASSLDYYEQYF. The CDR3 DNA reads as TGCGCCAGCAGCTTGGACTACTACGAGCAGTACTTC.

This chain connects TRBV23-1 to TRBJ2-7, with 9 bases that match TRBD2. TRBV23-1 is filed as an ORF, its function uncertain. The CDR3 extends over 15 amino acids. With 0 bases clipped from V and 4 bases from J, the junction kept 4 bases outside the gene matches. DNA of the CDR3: TGCGCCAGCAGTCAATCGGCACTAGCGGGTTACGAGCAGTACTTC. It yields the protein CASSQSALAGYEQYF.

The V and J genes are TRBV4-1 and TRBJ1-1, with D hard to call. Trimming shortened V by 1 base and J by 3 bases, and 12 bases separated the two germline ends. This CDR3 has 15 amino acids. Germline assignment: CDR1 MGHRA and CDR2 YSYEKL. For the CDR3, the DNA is TGCGCCAGCAGCCAAGCCCAAACAGCTTACACTGAAGCTTTCTTT. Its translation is CASSQAQTAYTEAFF.

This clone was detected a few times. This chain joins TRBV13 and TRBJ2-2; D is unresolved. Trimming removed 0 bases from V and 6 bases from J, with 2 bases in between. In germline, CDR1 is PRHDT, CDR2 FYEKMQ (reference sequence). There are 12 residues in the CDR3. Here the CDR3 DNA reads TGTGCCAGCAGCTTAGGCGCCGGGGAGCTGTTTTTT. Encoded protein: CASSLGAGELFF.

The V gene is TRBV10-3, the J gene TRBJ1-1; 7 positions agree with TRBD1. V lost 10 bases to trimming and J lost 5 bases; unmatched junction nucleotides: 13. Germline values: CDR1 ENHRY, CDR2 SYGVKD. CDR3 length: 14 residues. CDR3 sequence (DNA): TGTGCCAGCAGGGGGTCGCGGGGAGGGACTGAAGCTTTCTTT. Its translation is CASRGSRGGTEAFF.

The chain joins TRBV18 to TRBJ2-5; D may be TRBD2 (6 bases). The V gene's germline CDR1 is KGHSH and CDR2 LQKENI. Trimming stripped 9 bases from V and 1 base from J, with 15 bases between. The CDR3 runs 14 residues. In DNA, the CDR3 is TGTGCCAGTACCCCGGGGCGGGGCCAAGAGACCCAGTACTTC. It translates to CASTPGRGQETQYF.